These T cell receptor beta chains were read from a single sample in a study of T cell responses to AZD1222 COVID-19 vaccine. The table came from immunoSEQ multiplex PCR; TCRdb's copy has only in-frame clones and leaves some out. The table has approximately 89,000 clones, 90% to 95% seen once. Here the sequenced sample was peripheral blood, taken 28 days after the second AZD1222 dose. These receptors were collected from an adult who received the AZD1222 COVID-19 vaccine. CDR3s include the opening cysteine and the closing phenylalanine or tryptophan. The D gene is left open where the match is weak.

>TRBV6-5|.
CASSLDSYEQYF
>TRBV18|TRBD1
CASSPVTGGEQYF
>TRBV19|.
CASSRTRGGVNEAFF
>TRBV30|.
CAWSWQGYNSPLHF
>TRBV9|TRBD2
CASSVGSLAGAYNEQFF
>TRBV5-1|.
CASSLGPEGEQFF
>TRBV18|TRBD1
CASSPWTGPNEKLFF
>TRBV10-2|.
CASSGGKTDEKLFF
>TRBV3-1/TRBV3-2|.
CASSQDGAGHSGANVLTF
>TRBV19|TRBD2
CASSPGLAGAGNEQFF
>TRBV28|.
CASTVYDRGTQYF
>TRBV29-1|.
CSVESPTLDRTSYEQYF
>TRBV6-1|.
CASSEARGRGRTGELFF
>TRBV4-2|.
CASSQDLTGHSYEQYF
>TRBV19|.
CAISDSPANYGYTF
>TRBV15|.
CATSRPNSGLGYTF
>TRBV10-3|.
CAISDRVGDYGYTF
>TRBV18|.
CASSPATSPNYGYTF
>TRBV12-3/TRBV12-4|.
CASSLRGRGEAFF
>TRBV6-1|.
CASSELVGKQTQYF
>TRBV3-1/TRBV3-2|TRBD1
CASSQRTGNAGYTF
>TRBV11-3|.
CASSLTGTSTDTQYF
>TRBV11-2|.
CASSLDSPLHF
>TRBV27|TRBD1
CASSLFQGAQVGYTF
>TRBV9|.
CASSVAPGTDPRDYEQYF
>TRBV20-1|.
CSASDGVRPQHF
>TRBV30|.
CAWSLGLPRHGYTF
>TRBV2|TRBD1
CASTPDRGHQPQHF
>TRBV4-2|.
CASSQDRESYGYTF
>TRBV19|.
CASSMADGYTF
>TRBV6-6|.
CASREEAFF
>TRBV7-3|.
CASSLSAGDNYGYTF
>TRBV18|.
CASSPRTTPEDTF
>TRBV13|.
CASSFEGRGNEQFF
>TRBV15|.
CATSRVGGWYNEQFF
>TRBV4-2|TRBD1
CASSQVATGGAYGEQFF
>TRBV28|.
CASSVGGTREKLFF
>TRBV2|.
CASSEQVSYNEQFF
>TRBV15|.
CATSNPGGNYGYTF
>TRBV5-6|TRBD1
CASSGDRDYNEQFF
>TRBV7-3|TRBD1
CASSRSPATGSETQYF
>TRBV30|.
CAWSPQGGKNEKLFF
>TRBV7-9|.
CASSLAHTGIGELFF
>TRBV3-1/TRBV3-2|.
CASSRPGGGGYTF
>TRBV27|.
CASRREGAINTGELFF
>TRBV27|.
CASSFSKVDPQHF
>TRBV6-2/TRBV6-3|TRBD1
CASSHGQGNYPDTQYF
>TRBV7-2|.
CASSDDNPEAFF
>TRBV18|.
CASSPRSNTEAFF
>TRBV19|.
CASKQGSATDTQYF
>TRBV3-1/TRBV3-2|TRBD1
CASSRLDRAPYGYTF
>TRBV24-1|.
CATSDSSGSGNTIYF
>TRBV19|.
CASTPGRQWGNEQFF
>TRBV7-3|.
CASSLSGNTEAFF
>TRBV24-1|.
CATSDFRRDSGANVLTF